The 24 T cell receptor beta chains listed next were all sequenced from one sample in a study of cytomegalovirus exposure and HLA in healthy donors. Method: immunoSEQ multiplex PCR; TCRdb's copy keeps in-frame clones and lacks some. The sample lists over 200,000 clones; about 90% were seen once. The sequenced sample was PBMCs. All receptors derive from a woman aged 18-35 years in good health and CMV-seronegative.

The chain recombines TRBV5-1 with TRBJ2-1, with 7 bases fitting TRBD1. There are 15 residues in the CDR3. CDR1 and CDR2 (germline): SGHRS, YFSETQ. J was trimmed by 2 bases and V by 4 bases; bases with no gene match: 6. The CDR3 DNA reads as TGCGCCAGCAGCGACACAGGGGATCCCTACAATGAGCAGTTCTTC. Translation gives CASSDTGDPYNEQFF.

The CDR3 nucleotides are TGTGCCAGCAGTTTACTCCAAACTAGCGGGGGGACGACAGATACGCAGTATTTT. This codes for CASSLLQTSGGTTDTQYF. V and J are TRBV27 and TRBJ2-3; 12 bases are a match to TRBD2. The trim removed 2 bases at V and 3 bases at J, leaving 9 bases unmatched. CDR1 is MNHEY, CDR2 SMNVEV, per germline (reference sequence). The length of the CDR3 is 18 residues.

V gene TRBV6-5 combines with J gene TRBJ1-6, with TRBD1 as a possible D gene (5 bases). This CDR3 contains 15 residues. Trimming took off 5 bases at V and 2 bases at J, with 10 bases between the two ends. Germline V lookup: CDR1 MNHEY, CDR2 SVGAGI. The CDR3 sequence: CASSGRVAYNSPLHF. In DNA form, the CDR3 reads TGTGCCAGCAGTGGCAGGGTCGCCTATAATTCACCCCTCCACTTT.

The J gene is TRBJ2-7, the V gene TRBV6-1; tentative D call: TRBD2 (6 bases). Germline V lookup: CDR1 MNHNS, CDR2 SASEGT. V lost 8 bases to trimming and J lost 2 bases, with 10 bases between them. CDR3 size: 12 residues. CDR3 in amino acids: CASRDFAYEQYV. DNA for the CDR3: TGTGCCAGCCGGGACTTCGCCTACGAGCAGTACGTC.

The V and J genes are TRBV2 and TRBJ1-1; D remains ambiguous. Germline CDR1 is SNHLY and CDR2 is FYNNEI. Trimming left V 4 bases short and J 2 bases short, with 8 bases between. This CDR3 comprises 13 residues. The CDR3 here is CASSGDYNTEAFF. In DNA form, the CDR3 reads TGTGCCAGCAGTGGAGATTACAACACTGAAGCTTTCTTT.

This clone was picked up a small number of times. This chain uses TRBV7-9 with TRBJ2-7, with 7 positions matching TRBD1. This CDR3 spans 15 amino acids. Germline values: CDR1 SEHNR, CDR2 FQNEAQ (reference sequence). Trimming cost V 6 bases and J 4 bases; bases outside gene matches: 12. Written as DNA, the CDR3 is TGTGCCAGCAGTCCTCCGACAGGGCTAGCTTACGAGCAGTACTTC. Translation: CASSPPTGLAYEQYF.

This chain joins TRBV28 and TRBJ2-7, with D tentatively TRBD1 (6 bases). CDR1 and CDR2 from the germline V gene are MDHEN and SYDVKM. Trimming cost V 5 bases and J 5 bases, with 22 bases left between them. This CDR3 region has 16 residues. The chain's CDR3 is CASSNSGQPGFHEQYF. The DNA of the CDR3 is TGTGCCAGCAGTAACTCCGGACAGCCGGGATTCCACGAGCAGTACTTC.

The chain employs TRBV6-1 and TRBJ1-3; 8 positions match TRBD1. V lost 2 bases to trimming and J lost 9 bases; unmatched junction nucleotides: 6. The length of the CDR3 is 14 residues. Germline V gene lookup returns CDR1 MNHNS and CDR2 SASEGT. CDR3 region: CASSELQGVPTIYF. For the CDR3, the DNA is TGTGCCAGCAGTGAATTACAGGGGGTTCCCACCATATATTTT.

This chain connects TRBV5-1 to TRBJ2-7; 7 bases line up with TRBD1. Germline CDR1 reads SGHRS; CDR2 reads YFSETQ. The ends lost 4 bases at V and 4 bases at J; junction bases unmatched: 8. CDR3 length equals 14 residues. CDR3 amino acids: CASSTRQGSYEQYF. CDR3 in DNA: TGCGCCAGCAGCACCAGACAGGGTTCGTACGAGCAGTACTTC.

The chain recombines TRBV5-6 with TRBJ2-5, with D perhaps TRBD2 (7 bases). V was cut by 4 bases and J by 6 bases, with 13 bases left in between. From germline, CDR1 is SGHDT and CDR2 YYEEEE. This CDR3 has 13 amino acids. CDR3 protein: CASSIRGGKTQYF. In DNA, the CDR3 is TGTGCCAGCAGCATTAGGGGGGGAAAGACCCAGTACTTC.

The chain couples TRBV13 to TRBJ1-2; possibly TRBD1 for D (6 bases). The germline gives CDR1 PRHDT, CDR2 FYEKMQ (reference sequence). Trimming took off 0 bases at V and 3 bases at J, with 14 bases between the two ends. The CDR3 is made up of 16 amino acids. The CDR3 spells CASSLGRQAADYGYTF. Here the CDR3 DNA reads TGTGCCAGCAGCTTAGGCAGACAGGCCGCTGACTATGGCTACACCTTC.

The rearrangement uses TRBV10-1 and TRBJ2-7; 8 nucleotides agree with TRBD2. CDR1 is WNHNN, CDR2 SYGVQD, per germline (reference sequence). V was clipped by 0 bases and J by 0 bases; unmatched bases: 19. The CDR3 is 21 residues long. CDR3 amino acids: CASSESTYFGSGGQSSYEQYF. In DNA form, the CDR3 reads TGCGCCAGCAGTGAGTCGACTTATTTTGGCAGCGGGGGTCAGAGCTCCTACGAGCAGTACTTC.

The V gene is TRBV7-9, the J gene TRBJ1-2, with D perhaps matching TRBD1 (5 bases). CDR3 length: 13 residues. CDR1 and CDR2 from the germline V gene are SEHNR and FQNEAQ (reference sequence). Trimming stripped 3 bases from V and 6 bases from J, with 11 bases between. CDR3: CASSLIPGDGYTF. DNA of the CDR3: TGTGCCAGCAGCTTGATTCCGGGGGATGGCTACACCTTC.

The chain carries TRBV5-1 and TRBJ2-2; D is ambiguous. The CDR3 sequence is 12 residues long. Germline V gives CDR1 SGHRS, CDR2 YFSETQ. Trimming removed 1 base at V and 6 bases at J, with 4 bases between. The chain's CDR3 is CASSLIAGELFF. The CDR3 DNA is TGCGCCAGCAGCTTGATCGCCGGGGAGCTGTTTTTT.

The chain uses TRBV9 and TRBJ1-4; 10 nucleotides agree with TRBD1. V lost 5 bases, J lost 3 bases, and 7 bases stayed unmatched. The germline V gene has CDR1 SGDLS and CDR2 YYNGEE. The CDR3 has 16 amino acids. The CDR3 here is CASSITGQGANEKLFF. In DNA form, the CDR3 reads TGTGCCAGCAGTATAACCGGACAGGGGGCTAATGAAAAACTGTTTTTT.

V is TRBV27 and J is TRBJ1-5; D perhaps matches TRBD1 (6 bases). Germline V gives CDR1 MNHEY, CDR2 SMNVEV (reference sequence). Trimming removed 4 bases from V and 1 base from J, with 11 bases in between. The CDR3 sequence is 15 residues long. CDR3 sequence (DNA): TGTGCCAGCAGTTCGAAAAGGGGGAGCAATCAGCCCCAGCATTTT. This sequence encodes CASSSKRGSNQPQHF.

V is TRBV4-1 and J is TRBJ1-5; 7 nucleotides align to TRBD1. Germline CDR1 reads MGHRA; CDR2 reads YSYEKL. This CDR3 spans 16 amino acids. Trimming cost V 1 base and J 2 bases; bases outside gene matches: 5. The chain's CDR3 is CASSQVHTGGNQPQHF. The DNA of the CDR3 is TGCGCCAGCAGCCAAGTCCATACAGGGGGCAATCAGCCCCAGCATTTT.

The rearrangement joins TRBV10-3 to TRBJ2-5; D gene unclear. Trimming removed 10 bases at V and 4 bases at J, with 19 bases between. This CDR3 comprises 14 residues. The germline V gene has CDR1 ENHRY and CDR2 SYGVKD. CDR3: CATSRDPPVETQYF. DNA for the CDR3: TGTGCCACCTCGCGCGATCCCCCCGTAGAGACCCAGTACTTC.

The chain is built from TRBV27 and TRBJ2-1; D unclear. Trimming took 2 bases from V and 1 from J, leaving 9 bases between them. The CDR3 runs to 15 residues. Germline lookup yields CDR1 MNHEY and CDR2 SMNVEV (reference sequence). CDR3 sequence (DNA): TGTGCCAGCAGTTTACGTTCCTCTTCCTACAATGAGCAGTTCTTC. Protein: CASSLRSSSYNEQFF.

This sequence joins TRBV5-1 and TRBJ1-1; 7 positions match TRBD1. There are 14 residues in the CDR3. The V gene end was trimmed by 4 bases and the J gene end by 8 bases; junction bases not matched to a gene: 11. Germline V lookup: CDR1 SGHRS, CDR2 YFSETQ. The CDR3 spells CASSPGQINYEAFF. CDR3 nucleotides: TGCGCCAGCAGCCCGGGACAGATAAACTACGAAGCTTTCTTT.

The chain carries TRBV28 and TRBJ1-5; possibly TRBD1 for D (5 bases). CDR3 size: 14 residues. Germline CDR1 is MDHEN and CDR2 is SYDVKM. V gave up 6 bases and J gave up 5 bases, with 14 bases separating them. CDR3: CASSTNQGHQPQHF. In nucleotides, the CDR3 is TGTGCCAGCAGCACGAATCAGGGCCATCAGCCCCAGCATTTT.

The V call is TRBV30, the J call TRBJ2-5; D not resolved. Trimming stripped 4 bases from V and 7 bases from J, with 13 bases between. The germline V gene has CDR1 GTSNPN and CDR2 SVGIG (reference sequence). The CDR3 extends over 12 amino acids. CDR3: CAWTASSGTQYF. DNA of the CDR3: TGTGCCTGGACTGCGAGTTCGGGGACCCAGTACTTC.

The chain joins TRBV18 to TRBJ1-6; perhaps TRBD1 as D (6 bases). Trimming took 2 bases from V and 5 from J, leaving 10 bases between them. The CDR3 is 15 residues long. Germline V lookup: CDR1 KGHSH, CDR2 LQKENI. CDR3 region: CASSPGQPNNSPLHF. CDR3 coding DNA: TGTGCCAGCTCACCAGGACAGCCTAATAATTCACCCCTCCACTTT.

This rearrangement joins TRBV27 to TRBJ2-5; possible D gene TRBD2, 6 bases. This CDR3 contains 14 residues. V lost 4 bases to trimming and J lost 2 bases, with 11 bases between them. The germline gives CDR1 MNHEY, CDR2 SMNVEV (reference sequence). Here the CDR3 DNA reads TGTGCCAGCAGTTCCGGGACTCTGCAAGAGACCCAGTACTTC. This sequence encodes CASSSGTLQETQYF.